Shown below are 20 T cell receptor beta chains from a single sample sequenced in a study of cytomegalovirus exposure and HLA in healthy donors. Sequencing was performed with immunoSEQ multiplex PCR; in TCRdb, only in-frame clones are kept and a portion is missing. Of 70,000 to 80,000 clones in the sample, about 94% were seen once. Sequences were obtained from PBMCs. The origin of the receptors is a young woman in good health and CMV-seronegative.

Only one count was recorded for this clone. The chain joins TRBV19 to TRBJ1-1; D not resolved. Deletions cut 5 bases from V and 5 bases from J, with 9 bases between. CDR1 LNHDA and CDR2 SQIVND come from the germline V gene (reference sequence). There are 12 residues in the CDR3. The CDR3 reads CASSLSLTEAFF. The CDR3 coding sequence is TGTGCCAGTAGTCTCTCCTTGACTGAAGCTTTCTTT.

The gene calls are TRBV4-1 and TRBJ2-3, with 11 bases lining up with TRBD2. The germline V gene has CDR1 MGHRA and CDR2 YSYEKL. Germline trimming cut 5 bases from V and 2 bases from J; bases unmatched to any gene: 3. This CDR3 comprises 15 residues. CDR3 DNA: TGCGCCAGCAGCGAGGGACTAGCGGCCACAGATACGCAGTATTTT. Its translation is CASSEGLAATDTQYF.

Here the CDR3 reads CATRLGGNGEQYF. Written as DNA, the CDR3 is TGTGCCACCCGCTTGGGAGGGAACGGCGAGCAGTACTTC. The chain has TRBV27 and TRBJ2-7, with 7 nucleotides matching TRBD2. Losses at the gene ends were 10 bases for V and 6 bases for J; bases not matched to a gene: 12. The V gene's germline CDR1 is MNHEY and CDR2 SMNVEV (reference sequence). CDR3 length: 13 residues.

The J gene is TRBJ1-2, the V gene TRBV6-1; tentative D call: TRBD1 (6 bases). Trimming cost V 11 bases and J 8 bases, with 15 bases left between them. Germline CDR1 reads MNHNS; CDR2 reads SASEGT. CDR3 length: 11 residues. The CDR3 here is CAGRTVNGYTF. CDR3 DNA sequence: TGTGCCGGAAGGACAGTCAACGGCTACACCTTC.

The CDR3 loop is CAISEFPPGGAGETQYF. CDR3 DNA sequence: TGTGCCATCAGTGAGTTTCCTCCCGGGGGGGCCGGAGAGACCCAGTACTTC. The chain has TRBV10-3 and TRBJ2-5; 8 bases align to TRBD2. The CDR3 loop spans 17 amino acids. Germline V CDR1 and CDR2: ENHRY, SYGVKD. Trimming cost V 1 base and J 4 bases; bases outside gene matches: 11.

The rearrangement links TRBV5-1 to TRBJ2-3, with 9 bases aligning to TRBD1. CDR3 length: 16 residues. Germline loops: CDR1 SGHRS, CDR2 YFSETQ. Trimming cost V 2 bases and J 2 bases; bases outside gene matches: 6. The CDR3 DNA reads as TGCGCCAGCAGCTTAGATCGGACAGGGGCCACAGATACGCAGTATTTT. It codes for CASSLDRTGATDTQYF.

The rearrangement links TRBV5-1 to TRBJ2-1; 10 bases match TRBD1. CDR1 is SGHRS, CDR2 YFSETQ, per germline. The CDR3 spans 16 residues. V lost 4 bases and J lost 7; bases outside the gene matches: 11. CDR3 sequence reads: CASSEQTGGKGNEQFF. The CDR3 DNA is TGCGCCAGCAGCGAGCAGACAGGGGGCAAAGGAAATGAGCAGTTCTTC.

The chain has TRBV10-2 and TRBJ2-5; tentatively, D is TRBD2 (6 bases). This CDR3 has 14 residues. The germline CDR1 and CDR2 sequences are WSHSY and SAAADI. V lost 0 bases, J lost 5 bases, and 10 bases lay in between. CDR3 in amino acids: CASSESPGVETQYF. The CDR3 nucleotides read TGCGCCAGCAGTGAGTCGCCGGGAGTGGAGACCCAGTACTTC.

The V call is TRBV7-6, the J call TRBJ2-7; 7 positions match TRBD1. The V gene end was trimmed by 5 bases and the J gene end by 7 bases; junction bases not matched to a gene: 14. Germline V CDR1 and CDR2: SGHVS, FNYEAQ. The CDR3 runs 15 residues. CDR3 protein: CASSPGATGLLEQYF. CDR3 in DNA: TGTGCCAGCAGCCCAGGAGCGACAGGGCTCCTGGAGCAGTACTTC. Supplemented by reference TRBV7-6 and TRBJ2-7, the full variable domain reads GAGVSQSPRYKVTKRGQDVALRCDPISGHVSLYWYRQALGQGPEFLTYFNYEAQQDKSGLPNDRFSAERPEGSISTLTIQRTEQRDSAMYRCASSPGATGLLEQYFGPGTRLTVT.

V usage is TRBV4-1 and J usage is TRBJ2-3; D is undetermined. Looked up from germline, CDR1 is MGHRA and CDR2 is YSYEKL. The CDR3 runs 14 residues. V was clipped by 2 bases and J by 0 bases, with 6 bases between them. The CDR3, as DNA: TGCGCCAGCAGCCAATCCCTCAGCACAGATACGCAGTATTTT. It is translated as CASSQSLSTDTQYF.

This chain joins TRBV19 and TRBJ1-2, with D tentatively TRBD1 (5 bases). Germline V gene data show CDR1 as LNHDA and CDR2 as SQIVND (reference sequence). Trimming pared 6 bases from V and 6 bases from J, leaving 14 bases between. The CDR3 spans 13 residues. The CDR3 DNA reads TGTGCCAGTAGGAACAGGCAGTCCAATGGCTACACCTTC. Translating gives CASRNRQSNGYTF.

The chain joins TRBV5-1 to TRBJ1-2, with D possibly being TRBD1 (5 bases). V lost 6 bases to trimming and J lost 6 bases, with 24 bases between them. This CDR3 spans 16 amino acids. From germline, CDR1 is SGHRS and CDR2 YFSETQ. The CDR3 region has the DNA TGCGCCAGCACCCCAACCCCGGGGGGGGGTGGCAATGGCTACACCTTC. Protein sequence: CASTPTPGGGGNGYTF. The variable domain in full, completed from reference TRBV5-1 and TRBJ1-2, reads KAGVTQTPRYLIKTRGQQVTLSCSPISGHRSVSWYQQTPGQGLQFLFEYFSETQRNKGNFPGRFSGRQFSNSRSEMNVSTLELGDSALYLCASTPTPGGGGNGYTFGSGTRLTVV.

This clone occurred once. The chain is built from TRBV2 and TRBJ2-2; D is perhaps TRBD1 (5 bases). Trimming left V 4 bases short and J 0 bases short, with 15 bases between. The CDR3 totals 17 residues. Germline assignment: CDR1 SNHLY and CDR2 FYNNEI. The CDR3 DNA reads as TGTGCCAGCAGTGCTCCAGGCAGGGCCGCGAACACCGGGGAGCTGTTTTTT. Encoded protein: CASSAPGRAANTGELFF.

The V and J genes are TRBV7-9 and TRBJ1-2; 9 bases are shared with TRBD1. Germline CDR1 SEHNR, CDR2 FQNEAQ (reference sequence). The CDR3 has 15 amino acids. Germline trimming cut 6 bases from V and 2 bases from J; bases unmatched to any gene: 7. The CDR3 reads CASSQTGGSNYGYTF. CDR3 sequence (DNA): TGTGCCAGCAGTCAAACAGGGGGCTCCAACTATGGCTACACCTTC.

The chain joins TRBV5-1 to TRBJ1-4; 9 bases agree with TRBD1. The CDR3 runs 16 residues. Germline trimming cut 3 bases from V and 4 bases from J; bases unmatched to any gene: 7. Germline V gene data show CDR1 as SGHRS and CDR2 as YFSETQ. Here the CDR3 reads CASSSGTGTHNEKLFF. The CDR3 nucleotides are TGCGCCAGCAGCTCCGGGACAGGGACTCATAATGAAAAACTGTTTTTT.

The V gene is TRBV25-1, the J gene TRBJ1-2, with 8 bases matching TRBD1. Trimming took 4 bases from V and 7 from J; bases not matched to a gene: 11. In germline, CDR1 is MGHDK, CDR2 SYGVNS. The CDR3 runs 15 residues. CDR3 protein: CASSVTSGQGRGYTF. CDR3 nucleotide sequence: TGTGCCAGCAGTGTAACCTCCGGACAGGGACGTGGCTACACCTTC.

In DNA form, the CDR3 reads TGTGCCAGCAGTTTCGGAGGAGGGTTTCTCAGCGGGCAGTACTTC. Its protein is CASSFGGGFLSGQYF. The chain has TRBV28 and TRBJ2-7; tentatively, D is TRBD2 (6 bases). Germline V CDR1 and CDR2: MDHEN, SYDVKM. This CDR3 spans 15 amino acids. Trimming shortened V by 3 bases and J by 9 bases, and 21 bases separated the two germline ends.

Only one count was recorded for this clone. V gene TRBV27 combines with J gene TRBJ2-5; possible D gene TRBD1, 6 bases. Germline CDR1 and CDR2: MNHEY and SMNVEV (reference sequence). The V gene lost 0 bases and the J gene lost 1 base, with 6 bases spanning the gap. This CDR3 comprises 14 residues. The CDR3 bases are TGTGCCAGCAGTTTATCCAGGGGCCAAGAGACCCAGTACTTC. Amino acids: CASSLSRGQETQYF.

This chain uses TRBV5-6 with TRBJ1-2; D ambiguous. Germline assignment: CDR1 SGHDT and CDR2 YYEEEE. The germline V and J ends were trimmed by 0 bases and 0 bases, with 9 bases remaining between them. The CDR3 is 15 amino acids. CDR3 bases: TGTGCCAGCAGCTTGGTACAGAACTCTAACTATGGCTACACCTTC. It codes for CASSLVQNSNYGYTF.

The chain uses TRBV10-1 and TRBJ1-2; no clear D. The V gene's germline CDR1 is WNHNN and CDR2 SYGVQD (reference sequence). The CDR3 runs to 19 residues. Trimming stripped 11 bases from V and 4 bases from J, with 35 bases between. CDR3 amino acids: CAAPDTGLSPQYEGYGYTF. The CDR3, as DNA: TGCGCCGCACCGGATACGGGTTTAAGTCCGCAATATGAGGGCTATGGCTACACCTTC.